This T cell receptor (beta chain) came from a study of blood T cells in healthy people across ages. With a J-beta primer mix and a sample-barcoded 5' primer, a second PCR ran about 6 to 11 cycles. Each cDNA molecule was tagged by a template-switch adaptor with 12 random nucleotides. One entry per CDR3 protein results from TCRdb running MiXCR on the 5' RACE reads. The sample records some 1.5 million distinct CDR3 sequences, approximately 30% being singletons. Study-wide points: Naive and antigen-experienced cells could not be conclusively compared, given unsorted PBMCs. Estimated diversity across one million T cells was deemed an underestimate.

The sample holds a few counts of this clonotype. Its antigen is not identified. Germline V lookup: CDR1 SNHLY, CDR2 FYNNEI. V dropped 5 bases and J dropped 7; count of bases not matched to a gene: 6. This CDR3 is 14 amino acids long. Sequences were obtained from blood. This receptor was taken from a woman aged 30 to 39 in good health. The chain joins TRBV2 to TRBJ1-5; 9 bases are a match to TRBD1. The CDR3, as DNA: TGTGCCAGCAGTCGGACAGGGGCAAGCCAGCCCCAGCATTTT. Translating it yields CASSRTGASQPQHF.